This T cell receptor (beta chain) was documented in a study of cytomegalovirus exposure and HLA in healthy donors. Some clones are missing from TCRdb's copy, which holds only in-frame ones; the method was immunoSEQ multiplex PCR. This table has over 250,000 clones, around 85% appearing once. The length of the CDR3 is 16 residues. Per the germline V gene, CDR1 is MNHEY and CDR2 is SMNVEV (reference sequence). Trimming removed 3 bases from V and 8 bases from J; junction bases left unmatched: 11. The receptor was derived from a woman younger than 35 in good health and CMV-seronegative. The gene calls are TRBV27 and TRBJ2-1; 9 nucleotides match TRBD2. Specimen: PBMCs. CDR3 bases: TGTGCCAGCAGTTTCAGATGGCGGGGGGGGTTGGATGAGCAGTTCTTC. Its protein is CASSFRWRGGLDEQFF.